One sample yielded the 11 T cell receptor beta chains listed below, sequenced in a study of shared T cell receptors in the human thymus. Generated by immunoSEQ multiplex PCR, the TCRdb table keeps only in-frame clones and is missing some. Of just under 550,000 clones in the sample, approximately 80% were seen once. These data were likewise used in another study, on human thymus T cells.

Sequenced material: thymocytes. Every receptor here comes from a boy younger than two with a congenital heart defect.

The chain is built from TRBV10-3 and TRBJ1-5, with D maybe TRBD1 (6 bases). Germline loops: CDR1 ENHRY, CDR2 SYGVKD. The CDR3 runs to 15 residues. Trimming took off 2 bases at V and 6 bases at J, with 14 bases between the two ends. CDR3 amino acids: CAISEGNRDGQPQHF. For the CDR3, the DNA is TGTGCCATCAGTGAGGGGAACAGGGATGGTCAGCCCCAGCATTTT.

Remarks on this clone: One end of the junction is discordant with germline, which a read error may explain. The rearrangement joins TRBV7-7 to TRBJ2-5, with a weak D call TRBD1 (6 bases). Germline V CDR1 and CDR2: SSHAT, FNYEAQ (reference sequence). This CDR3 has 14 amino acids. CDR3 sequence (DNA): TGTGCTAGCAGCCCCCGACAGGACCAAGAGACCCAGTACTTC. Translation gives CASSPRQDQETQYF.

V is TRBV6-6 and J is TRBJ2-2, with D possibly matching TRBD1 (6 bases). The CDR3 loop spans 14 amino acids. The germline CDR1 and CDR2 sequences are MNHNY and SVGAGI (reference sequence). The V end lost 5 bases, the J end lost 4 bases, and 11 bases lay between the germline ends. DNA of the CDR3: TGTGCCAGCAGTCGGGACAACCCCACCGGGGAGCTGTTTTTT. Translating gives CASSRDNPTGELFF.

V usage is TRBV2 and J usage is TRBJ1-2; a possible D gene is TRBD1 (5 bases). V dropped 7 bases and J dropped 0 bases, with 18 bases sitting between them. CDR1 is SNHLY, CDR2 FYNNEI, per germline. This CDR3 has 16 residues. CDR3 sequence: CASKEQGRRTNYGYTF. The DNA for the CDR3 is TGTGCCAGCAAGGAGCAGGGCAGGCGAACTAACTATGGCTACACCTTC.

The chain links TRBV7-9 to TRBJ1-1; maybe TRBD1 (5 bases). Germline CDR1 reads SEHNR; CDR2 reads FQNEAQ (reference sequence). This CDR3 contains 14 residues. Trimming took 11 bases from V and 0 from J, leaving 16 bases between them. CDR3 DNA: TGTGCCGGTTTCGGGGACTCCATGAACACTGAAGCTTTCTTT. It specifies CAGFGDSMNTEAFF.

The V call is TRBV28, the J call TRBJ2-7; no definite D call. V was cut by 4 bases and J by 5 bases, with 12 bases left in between. The CDR3 is 13 residues long. In germline, CDR1 is MDHEN, CDR2 SYDVKM. The CDR3 nucleotides read TGTGCCAGCAGTTCCCCTGGAGTAAACGAGCAGTACTTC. It codes for CASSSPGVNEQYF.

The J gene is TRBJ1-3, the V gene TRBV4-1; perhaps TRBD1 as D (6 bases). Germline values: CDR1 MGHRA, CDR2 YSYEKL. CDR3 size: 15 residues. The V and J ends lost 0 bases and 1 base respectively, with 7 bases between them. The CDR3 reads CASSQEGGSGNTIYF. CDR3 sequence (DNA): TGCGCCAGCAGCCAAGAAGGGGGTTCTGGAAACACCATATATTTT.

V and J are TRBV29-1 and TRBJ2-3; 8 bases align to TRBD2. Losses at the gene ends were 7 bases for V and 1 base for J; bases not matched to a gene: 7. The germline gives CDR1 SQVTM, CDR2 ANQGSEA. The CDR3 is made up of 14 amino acids. This chain's CDR3 is CSAVTSGRTDTQYF. DNA of the CDR3: TGCAGCGCCGTCACTAGCGGCCGCACAGATACGCAGTATTTT.

V is TRBV5-4 and J is TRBJ1-2; perhaps TRBD1 as D (5 bases). Trimming took off 3 bases at V and 3 bases at J, with 18 bases between the two ends. CDR3 length: 16 residues. Germline lookup yields CDR1 SGHNT and CDR2 YYREEE (reference sequence). The DNA for the CDR3 is TGTGCCAGCAGCTCGGGAGGGGAGAATGGGGACTATGGCTACACCTTC. It encodes CASSSGGENGDYGYTF. Full variable domain (remainder filled in from reference TRBV5-4 and TRBJ1-2): ETGVTQSPTHLIKTRGQQVTLRCSSQSGHNTVSWYQQALGQGPQFIFQYYREEENGRGNFPPRFSGLQFPNYSSELNVNALELDDSALYLCASSSGGENGDYGYTFGSGTRLTVV.

This rearrangement joins TRBV7-2 to TRBJ2-7, with TRBD2 identical over 13 bases. Germline CDR1 is SGHTA and CDR2 is FQGNSA. The CDR3 runs to 13 residues. Trimming cost V 8 bases and J 7 bases; bases outside gene matches: 5. The CDR3 spells CASQLAGGEEQYF. As DNA, the CDR3 is TGTGCCAGCCAACTAGCGGGAGGGGAAGAGCAGTACTTC.

This rearrangement joins TRBV11-1 to TRBJ2-5; 8 positions match TRBD1. This CDR3 spans 17 amino acids. In germline, CDR1 is SGHAT, CDR2 FQDESV (reference sequence). V gave up 4 bases and J gave up 5 bases; unmatched junction bases: 15. This CDR3 is CASSYSQSTGGRETQYF. The DNA of the CDR3 is TGTGCCAGCAGCTATTCTCAATCCACAGGGGGAAGGGAGACCCAGTACTTC.